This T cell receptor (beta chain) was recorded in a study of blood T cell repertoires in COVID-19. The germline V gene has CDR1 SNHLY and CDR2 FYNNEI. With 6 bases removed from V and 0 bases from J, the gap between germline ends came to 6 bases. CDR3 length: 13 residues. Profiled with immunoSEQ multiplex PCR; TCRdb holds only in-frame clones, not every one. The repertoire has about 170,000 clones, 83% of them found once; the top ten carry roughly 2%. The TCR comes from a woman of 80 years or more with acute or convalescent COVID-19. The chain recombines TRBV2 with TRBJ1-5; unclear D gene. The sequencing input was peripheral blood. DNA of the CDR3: TGTGCCAGCAGGAGGGATAGCAATCAGCCCCAGCATTTT. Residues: CASRRDSNQPQHF.